These 16 T cell receptor beta chains were sequenced from one sample in a study of cytomegalovirus exposure and HLA in healthy donors. A multiplex PCR was run with 60 Vbeta primers and 13 Jbeta primers. The repertoire was sequenced with immunoSEQ multiplex PCR; TCRdb's copy has only in-frame clones and lacks some. Of 200,000 to 300,000 clones in the sample, just under 85% were seen once. Sequencing used PBMCs. Receptor source: a woman between 35 and 50 years old in good health and CMV-seropositive.

The CDR3 DNA sequence: TGTGCCAGCAGACGACAGGGGCCCTACGAGCAGTACTTC. Translation: CASRRQGPYEQYF. This chain connects TRBV28 to TRBJ2-7; 8 nucleotides match TRBD1. Germline CDR1 and CDR2: MDHEN and SYDVKM. This CDR3 has 13 residues. Trimming took 6 bases from V and 2 from J; bases not matched to a gene: 3.

This sequence joins TRBV18 and TRBJ2-3, with 15 bases aligning to TRBD2. Germline assignment: CDR1 KGHSH and CDR2 LQKENI. The CDR3 totals 17 residues. V shed 3 bases, J shed 5 bases, and the junction held 6 bases outside the gene matches. The CDR3 nucleotides read TGTGCCAGCTCACCCGGACTAGCGGGAGGGCCCCAAGATACGCAGTATTTT. Translation: CASSPGLAGGPQDTQYF.

The rearrangement joins TRBV27 to TRBJ2-7; 7 bases align to TRBD2. CDR1 is MNHEY and CDR2 is SMNVEV in the germline V gene (reference sequence). The CDR3 loop spans 12 amino acids. The V and J ends lost 6 bases and 6 bases, in that order; junction bases with no gene match: 5. The CDR3 is CASSVGGSEQYF. The CDR3 DNA follows: TGTGCCAGCAGCGTGGGAGGGAGCGAGCAGTACTTC.

In this sample, this clone turned up a few times. CDR3 in amino acids: CASSPPGGQGTGELFF. CDR3 sequence (DNA): TGCGCCAGCAGCCCCCCCGGGGGACAGGGGACCGGGGAGCTGTTTTTT. The chain joins TRBV5-1 to TRBJ2-2, with 10 bases matching TRBD1. J was trimmed by 5 bases and V by 4 bases; bases with no gene match: 8. Germline lookup yields CDR1 SGHRS and CDR2 YFSETQ. The CDR3 is 16 amino acids.

The chain recombines TRBV7-9 with TRBJ2-3; 9 bases are a match to TRBD1. The CDR3 extends over 19 amino acids. The germline V gene encodes CDR1 SEHNR and CDR2 FQNEAQ (reference sequence). V lost 6 bases, J lost 5 bases, and 21 bases stayed unmatched. The CDR3 region is CASRMTLIRQGQGLDTQYF. For the CDR3, the DNA is TGTGCCAGCAGGATGACATTAATAAGGCAAGGACAGGGGTTAGATACGCAGTATTTT.

This chain links TRBV11-3 with TRBJ2-7; the D gene is possibly TRBD2 (5 bases). The V end was cut by 0 bases, the J end by 3 bases, with 15 bases between. CDR3 length equals 16 residues. Germline V gene data show CDR1 as SGHNT and CDR2 as YENEEA. CDR3 sequence (DNA): TGTGCCAGCAGCTTAGAGGCGGGCACACAGAGCTACGAGCAGTACTTC. Protein product: CASSLEAGTQSYEQYF. Supplemented by reference TRBV11-3 and TRBJ2-7, the full variable domain reads EAGVVQSPRYKIIEKKQPVAFWCNPISGHNTLYWYLQNLGQGPELLIRYENEEAVDDSQLPKDRFSAERLKGVDSTLKIQPAELGDSAVYLCASSLEAGTQSYEQYFGPGTRLTVT.

This chain uses TRBV25-1 with TRBJ1-2; 9 bases map to TRBD1. CDR3 length: 15 residues. V trimming: 2 bases; J trimming: 8 bases; junction bases outside the gene matches: 9. Germline lookup yields CDR1 MGHDK and CDR2 SYGVNS. The CDR3 DNA sequence: TGTGCCAGCAGTGAACATGGGACAGGGCCCGTGGGCTACACCTTC. The encoded protein is CASSEHGTGPVGYTF.

The genes are TRBV5-8 and TRBJ2-1; 9 positions agree with TRBD2. J gave up 3 bases and V 0 bases, and 10 bases lay outside the gene matches. Germline loops: CDR1 SGHTS, CDR2 YDEGEE. The CDR3 sequence is 18 residues long. The CDR3 sequence is CASSLALGGAGGYNEQFF. The CDR3 DNA reads as TGTGCCAGCAGCTTGGCCCTCGGAGGAGCGGGAGGCTACAATGAGCAGTTCTTC.

The rearrangement joins TRBV7-3 to TRBJ2-5, with 12 bases that match TRBD2. Germline V gene sequence: CDR1 SGHTA, CDR2 FQGTGA. V lost 5 bases to trimming and J lost 5 bases; unmatched junction nucleotides: 6. This CDR3 is 15 amino acids long. This CDR3 is CASSRGLAGRETQYF. The CDR3 DNA follows: TGTGCCAGCAGCCGCGGACTAGCGGGAAGGGAGACCCAGTACTTC.

This chain joins TRBV7-2 and TRBJ2-3, with 16 positions matching TRBD2. The V and J ends lost 5 bases and 2 bases, in that order; junction bases with no gene match: 4. The CDR3 contains 17 residues. CDR1 is SGHTA, CDR2 FQGNSA, per germline. The CDR3 sequence is CASSRGLAGGPTDTQYF. The CDR3 region has the DNA TGTGCCAGCAGCCGGGGACTAGCGGGAGGGCCCACAGATACGCAGTATTTT.

This clone has a handful of counts. This rearrangement joins TRBV30 to TRBJ2-7, with D possibly matching TRBD2 (7 bases). The V gene lost 0 bases and the J gene lost 5 bases, with 17 bases spanning the gap. The CDR3 contains 15 residues. Germline CDR1 and CDR2: GTSNPN and SVGIG (reference sequence). DNA for the CDR3: TGTGCCTGGAGTGTACGGGGAGGGGGAGGGGACGAGCAGTACTTC. Translating it yields CAWSVRGGGGDEQYF.

This CDR3 is CASSPDAVYEQFF. The CDR3, as DNA: TGTGCCAGCAGCCCAGATGCGGTTTATGAGCAGTTCTTC. This sequence joins TRBV7-7 and TRBJ2-1; the D is unclear. In germline, CDR1 is SSHAT, CDR2 FNYEAQ (reference sequence). The CDR3 consists of 13 residues. Trimming took 5 bases from V and 8 from J, leaving 13 bases between them.

V is TRBV6-1 and J is TRBJ2-7; D might be TRBD1 (5 bases). Germline V gene data show CDR1 as MNHNS and CDR2 as SASEGT. Trimming cost V 8 bases and J 5 bases, with 13 bases left between them. The CDR3 covers 12 residues. The CDR3 sequence: CASSAGHHEQYF. The CDR3 DNA follows: TGTGCCAGCTCTGCAGGGCACCACGAGCAGTACTTC.

The chain employs TRBV5-4 and TRBJ2-1, with TRBD2 matching over 7 bases. The trim removed 0 bases at V and 6 bases at J, leaving 3 bases unmatched. The CDR3 consists of 14 residues. Germline V gene sequence: CDR1 SGHNT, CDR2 YYREEE (reference sequence). Written as DNA, the CDR3 is TGTGCCAGCAGCTTGGGGGGGACTATCAATGAGCAGTTCTTC. Protein sequence: CASSLGGTINEQFF.

The chain has TRBV28 and TRBJ2-7, with TRBD2 matching 7 bases. The J segment lost 0 bases and the V segment lost 1 base, leaving 6 bases of the junction unmatched. The CDR3 contains 16 residues. Per germline, CDR1 MDHEN and CDR2 SYDVKM. The CDR3, as DNA: TGTGCCAGCAGTTTATCCCGGGAGGCCCTCTCCTACGAGCAGTACTTC. Translating gives CASSLSREALSYEQYF.

The chain combines TRBV7-3 with TRBJ2-6, with D perhaps matching TRBD2 (6 bases). Deletions cut 5 bases from V and 4 bases from J, with 18 bases between. This CDR3 contains 17 residues. Germline assignment: CDR1 SGHTA and CDR2 FQGTGA. Here the CDR3 DNA reads TGTGCCAGCAGCCCAAACGCGGGGTTGTACGGGGCCAACGTCCTGACTTTC. Protein sequence: CASSPNAGLYGANVLTF. Supplemented by reference TRBV7-3 and TRBJ2-6, the full variable domain reads GAGVSQTPSNKVTEKGKYVELRCDPISGHTALYWYRQSLGQGPEFLIYFQGTGAADDSGLPNDRFFAVRPEGSVSTLKIQRTERGDSAVYLCASSPNAGLYGANVLTFGAGSRLTVL.